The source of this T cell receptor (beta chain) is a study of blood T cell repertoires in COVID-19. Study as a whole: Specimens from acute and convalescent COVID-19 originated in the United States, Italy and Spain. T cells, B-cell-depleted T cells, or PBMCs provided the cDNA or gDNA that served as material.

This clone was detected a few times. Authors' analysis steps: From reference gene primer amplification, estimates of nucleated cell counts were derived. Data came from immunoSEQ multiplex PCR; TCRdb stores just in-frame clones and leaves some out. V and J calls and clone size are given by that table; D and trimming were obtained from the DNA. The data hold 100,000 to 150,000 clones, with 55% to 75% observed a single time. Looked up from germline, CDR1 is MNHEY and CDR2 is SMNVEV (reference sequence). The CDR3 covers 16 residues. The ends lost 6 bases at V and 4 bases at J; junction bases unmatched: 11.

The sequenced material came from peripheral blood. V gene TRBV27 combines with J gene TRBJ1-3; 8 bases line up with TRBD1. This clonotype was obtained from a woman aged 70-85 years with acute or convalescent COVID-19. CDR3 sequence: CASSPSAGGSGNTIYF. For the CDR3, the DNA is TGTGCCAGCAGCCCTTCGGCAGGGGGCTCAGGAAACACCATATATTTT.